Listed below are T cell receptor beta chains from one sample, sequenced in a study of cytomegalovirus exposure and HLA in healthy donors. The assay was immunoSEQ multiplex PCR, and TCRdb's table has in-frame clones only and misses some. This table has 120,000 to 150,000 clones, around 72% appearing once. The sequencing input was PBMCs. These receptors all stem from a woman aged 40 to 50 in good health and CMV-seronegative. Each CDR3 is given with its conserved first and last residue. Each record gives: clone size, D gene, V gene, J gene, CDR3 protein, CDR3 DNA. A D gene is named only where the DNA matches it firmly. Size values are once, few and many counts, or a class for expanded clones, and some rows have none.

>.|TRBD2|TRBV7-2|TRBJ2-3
CASSRRLAERNTDTQYF
TGTGCCAGCAGCCGGCGACTAGCGGAACGAAACACAGATACGCAGTATTTT
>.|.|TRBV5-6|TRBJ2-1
CASSLVIGRINNEQFF
TGTGCCAGCAGCTTGGTCATAGGGAGGATAAACAATGAGCAGTTCTTC
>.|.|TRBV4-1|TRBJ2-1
CASSHPEPGLTYNEQFF
TGCGCCAGCAGCCACCCCGAACCGGGACTCACCTACAATGAGCAGTTCTTC
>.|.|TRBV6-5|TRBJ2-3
CASISRDTQYF
TGTGCCAGCATCTCCCGAGATACGCAGTATTTT
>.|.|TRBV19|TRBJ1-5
CASSIRVDNQPQHF
TGTGCCAGTAGTATACGGGTCGATAATCAGCCCCAGCATTTT
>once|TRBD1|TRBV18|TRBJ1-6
CASSRMAAGQGGDSPLHF
TGTGCCAGCTCACGTATGGCAGCGGGACAGGGGGGGGATTCACCCCTCCACTTT
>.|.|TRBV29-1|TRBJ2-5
CSVENLRETQYF
TGCAGCGTTGAAAACCTCCGGGAGACCCAGTACTTC
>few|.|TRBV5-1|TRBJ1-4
CASSLAIQGANEKLFF
TGCGCCAGCAGCTTGGCCATACAGGGCGCTAATGAAAAACTGTTTTTT
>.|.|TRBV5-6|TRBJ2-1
CASSLQMQGGFEQFF
TGTGCCAGCAGCTTGCAGATGCAGGGGGGTTTTGAGCAGTTCTTC
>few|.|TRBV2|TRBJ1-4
CASSEQGRELFF
TGTGCCAGCAGCGAGCAGGGGAGGGAACTGTTTTTT
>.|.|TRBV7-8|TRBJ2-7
CASSLRGNTYEQYF
TGTGCCAGCAGCCTCCGCGGGAATACCTACGAGCAGTACTTC
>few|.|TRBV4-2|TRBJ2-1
CASSQGGVHNEQFF
TGTGCCAGCAGCCAAGGCGGGGTGCACAATGAGCAGTTCTTC
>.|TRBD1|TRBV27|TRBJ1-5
CASSSLITTGGGNQPQHF
TGTGCCAGCAGCTCTTTGATCACGACAGGGGGTGGCAATCAGCCCCAGCATTTT
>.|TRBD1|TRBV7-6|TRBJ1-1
CASSLGTGTVNTEAFF
TGTGCCAGCAGCTTAGGGACCGGGACAGTGAACACTGAAGCTTTCTTT
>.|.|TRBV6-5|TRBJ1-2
CASSYMDSRGYGYTF
TGTGCCAGCAGTTACATGGACAGTCGTGGCTATGGCTACACCTTC
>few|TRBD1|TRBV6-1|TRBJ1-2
CASSEQGTANYGYTF
TGTGCCAGCAGTGAACAGGGGACAGCTAACTATGGCTACACCTTC
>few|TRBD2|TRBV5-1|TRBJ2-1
CASSLEASGGASSYNEQFF
TGCGCCAGCAGCTTGGAGGCTAGCGGGGGCGCGAGCTCCTACAATGAGCAGTTCTTC
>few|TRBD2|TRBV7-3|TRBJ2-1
CASSLRGPDRALAGGNEQFF
TGTGCCAGCAGCTTAAGGGGGCCCGACAGGGCACTAGCGGGGGGGAATGAGCAGTTCTTC
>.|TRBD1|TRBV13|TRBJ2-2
CASSLVHRLGGTANTGELFF
TGTGCCAGCAGCTTAGTCCATCGTTTAGGTGGGACAGCGAACACCGGGGAGCTGTTTTTT
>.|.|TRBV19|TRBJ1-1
CASSRSGVSTEAFF
TGTGCCAGTAGTAGGTCAGGGGTAAGCACTGAAGCTTTCTTT
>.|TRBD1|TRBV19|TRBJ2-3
CASSRGQGAVDTQYF
TGTGCCAGTAGTAGAGGACAGGGTGCGGTAGATACGCAGTATTTT
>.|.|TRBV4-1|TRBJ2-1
CASSQGYSYEQFF
TGCGCCAGCAGCCAAGGTTACAGCTATGAGCAGTTCTTC
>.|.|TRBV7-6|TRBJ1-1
CASSLEYGQINTEAFF
TGTGCCAGCAGCTTAGAGTATGGGCAGATTAACACTGAAGCTTTCTTT
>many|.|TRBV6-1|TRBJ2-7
CASQTDLYEQYF
TGTGCCAGTCAGACAGACCTCTACGAGCAGTACTTC
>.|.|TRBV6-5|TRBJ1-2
CASRMGLGGYTF
TGTGCCAGCAGGATGGGGCTTGGTGGCTACACCTTC
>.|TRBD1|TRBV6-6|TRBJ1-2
CASRQGAYGYTF
TGTGCCAGCAGACAGGGGGCCTATGGCTACACCTTC
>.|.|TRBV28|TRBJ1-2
CASSLVLGTSTF
TGTGCCAGCAGTTTAGTGCTGGGGACAAGCACCTTC
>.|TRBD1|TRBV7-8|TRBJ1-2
CASSGPRDSGSYGYTF
TGTGCCAGCAGCGGACCCCGGGACAGTGGATCCTATGGCTACACCTTC
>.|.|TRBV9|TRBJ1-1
CASSVGPGSNTEAFF
TGTGCCAGCAGCGTAGGGCCGGGTTCGAACACTGAAGCTTTCTTT
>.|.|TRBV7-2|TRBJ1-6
CASKLRSEVYNSPLHF
TGTGCCAGCAAACTCCGCTCAGAGGTTTATAATTCACCCCTCCACTTT
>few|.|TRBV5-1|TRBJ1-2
CASSLGWGEVDYGYTF
TGCGCCAGCAGCTTGGGTTGGGGGGAAGTCGACTATGGCTACACCTTC
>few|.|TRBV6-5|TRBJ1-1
CASSQDFQNTEAFF
TGTGCCAGCAGTCAGGACTTTCAGAACACTGAAGCTTTCTTT